This TCR beta chain was sequenced during a study of response to subunit inactivated influenza vaccine. The study's findings and limits: That few new T cells are recruited by each seasonal influenza vaccination was the authors' suggestion.

TCRdb reanalysed the RT-PCR reads using MiXCR and keeps one entry per CDR3 protein. The sample shows fewer than 600,000 distinct CDR3 sequences, around 7.9% of them seen only once. Germline CDR1 and CDR2: SQVTM and ANQGSEA. The length of the CDR3 is 16 residues. J was trimmed by 4 bases and V by 0 bases; bases with no gene match: 8. This clonotype was counted at least ten times. Its antigen is undetermined. The J gene is TRBJ2-1, the V gene TRBV29-1, with 8 positions matching TRBD1. The source was PBMCs from blood, collected less than 30 months after vaccination. The sequence derives from a man between 50 and 69 years old who received an inactivated influenza vaccine. Written as DNA, the CDR3 is TGCAGCGTTGAAGACCCGGACAGGGTCCCGTACAATGAGCAGTTCTTC. Amino acids: CSVEDPDRVPYNEQFF.